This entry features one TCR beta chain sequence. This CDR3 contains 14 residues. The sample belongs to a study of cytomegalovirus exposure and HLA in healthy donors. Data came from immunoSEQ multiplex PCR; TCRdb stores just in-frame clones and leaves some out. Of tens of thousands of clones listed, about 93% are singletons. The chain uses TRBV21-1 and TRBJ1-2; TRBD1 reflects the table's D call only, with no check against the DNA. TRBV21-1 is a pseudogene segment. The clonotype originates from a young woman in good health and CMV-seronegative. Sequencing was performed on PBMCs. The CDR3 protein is CASSSRDRTISYTF. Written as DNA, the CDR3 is TGTGCCAGCAGCTCGCGGGACAGGACGATCAGCTACACCTTC.